This TCR beta chain derives from a study of blood T cell repertoires in COVID-19. Seattle patients were enrolled during active infection and followed longitudinally. Sequenced by immunoSEQ multiplex PCR; TCRdb stores in-frame clones only, minus some. The sample lists some 75,000 clones; about 85% were seen once. Sequenced sample: peripheral blood. The clonotype originates from a man aged 45-60 years with COVID-19, enrolled during active disease.

The CDR3 here is CASSAGGTANEKLFF. Written as DNA, the CDR3 is TGTGCCAGTAGTGCAGGGGGCACAGCTAATGAAAAACTGTTTTTT. V usage is TRBV19 and J usage is TRBJ1-4, with TRBD1 matching 8 bases. The CDR3 consists of 15 residues. The V segment lost 5 bases and the J segment 3 bases; nucleotides outside the gene matches: 5. CDR1 is LNHDA, CDR2 SQIVND, per germline (reference sequence).